Following are 30 T cell receptor beta chains from one sample sequenced in a study of cytomegalovirus exposure and HLA in healthy donors. The PCR used 60 Vbeta and 13 Jbeta primers. Clones were read by immunoSEQ multiplex PCR, and TCRdb kept only the in-frame ones, dropping some. Listed are more than 40,000 clones; 2.1% falls within the top ten. The sequenced sample was PBMCs. The receptor source for this set is a woman aged 40 to 50 in good health and CMV-seronegative.

V usage is TRBV4-3 and J usage is TRBJ2-5, with 7 bases lining up with TRBD2. Gene TRBJ2-7 matches the end of the DNA better, so the J call may be wrong. Germline V gives CDR1 LGHNA, CDR2 YSLEER. The CDR3 length is 15 residues. The CDR3 DNA reads TGCGCCAGCAGCCAAAGCCTAGCGGCCCCCTACGAGCAGTACTTC. Protein: CASSQSLAAPYEQYF.

The genes are TRBV7-9 and TRBJ1-1; D may be TRBD1 (6 bases). The CDR3 consists of 15 residues. With 4 bases removed from V and 5 bases from J, the gap between germline ends came to 17 bases. CDR1 SEHNR and CDR2 FQNEAQ come from the germline V gene (reference sequence). The CDR3 nucleotides are TGTGCCAGCAGCTGGGCAGGGGAAGGGAGAACTGAAGCTTTCTTT. Translated, it gives CASSWAGEGRTEAFF.

The rearrangement links TRBV5-1 to TRBJ2-7; the D gene is possibly TRBD2 (5 bases). Germline V CDR1 and CDR2: SGHRS, YFSETQ. Between the trimmed V and J ends, which lost 5 bases and 3 bases, there was a span of 18 bases. This CDR3 spans 15 amino acids. The CDR3 nucleotides are TGCGCCAGCAGGTCCTGGGGAGCGGAACTCTACGAGCAGTACTTC. Translation: CASRSWGAELYEQYF.

V gene TRBV2 combines with J gene TRBJ2-7; no reliable D call. The CDR3 consists of 14 residues. In germline, CDR1 is SNHLY, CDR2 FYNNEI. V lost 7 bases to trimming and J lost 2 bases, with 15 bases between them. CDR3 region: CASIELPGPYEQYF. The CDR3 coding sequence is TGTGCCAGCATAGAACTGCCAGGCCCCTACGAGCAGTACTTC.

The V call is TRBV4-1, the J call TRBJ1-5, with 8 bases aligning to TRBD1. The CDR3 length is 16 residues. Germline V gene data show CDR1 as MGHRA and CDR2 as YSYEKL. Germline trimming cut 3 bases from V and 2 bases from J; bases unmatched to any gene: 6. CDR3 loop: CASSQDPGQGNQPQHF. CDR3 in DNA: TGCGCCAGCAGCCAGGACCCGGGACAGGGCAATCAGCCCCAGCATTTT.

About this clone itself: Other nucleotide sequences in the sample specify the same CDR3. V and J are TRBV28 and TRBJ2-6; D unclear. Trimming stripped 8 bases from V and 0 bases from J, with 8 bases between. Germline V gene data show CDR1 as MDHEN and CDR2 as SYDVKM. The CDR3 totals 14 residues. The DNA for the CDR3 is TGTGCCAGCGCAAGCCCCTCTGGGGCCAACGTCCTGACTTTC. This translates into CASASPSGANVLTF.

The chain recombines TRBV7-3 with TRBJ1-5; TRBD1 is a possible D gene (6 bases). CDR3 size: 13 residues. Germline V CDR1 and CDR2: SGHTA, FQGTGA. Trimming stripped 11 bases from V and 6 bases from J, with 17 bases between. CDR3 nucleotide sequence: TGTGCCTTCAAGGGGCGAGGGGGTCAGCCCCAGCATTTT. Translation: CAFKGRGGQPQHF.

The chain uses TRBV4-3 and TRBJ1-6, with 9 bases identical to TRBD1. CDR1 is LGHNA, CDR2 YSLEER, per germline. The CDR3 sequence is 16 residues long. The V gene end was trimmed by 2 bases and the J gene end by 3 bases; junction bases not matched to a gene: 2. CDR3: CASSQLTGGYNSPLHF. The CDR3, as DNA: TGCGCCAGCAGCCAACTGACAGGGGGCTATAATTCACCCCTCCACTTT.

The genes are TRBV25-1 and TRBJ2-3; D is undetermined. The CDR3 runs 14 residues. Germline lookup yields CDR1 MGHDK and CDR2 SYGVNS. Trimming took off 5 bases at V and 2 bases at J, with 11 bases between the two ends. The CDR3 DNA reads as TGTGCCAGCAGTATGGGCCTTTCCACAGATACGCAGTATTTT. Its protein product is CASSMGLSTDTQYF.

The CDR3 is CSARVRETQYF. CDR3 bases: TGCAGTGCTAGAGTCCGGGAGACCCAGTACTTC. This chain joins TRBV20-1 and TRBJ2-5, with D unclear. Trimming stripped 1 base from V and 5 bases from J, with 5 bases between. The CDR3 has 11 residues. In germline, CDR1 is DFQATT, CDR2 SNEGSKA (reference sequence).

J is TRBJ1-2 and V is TRBV28, with D hard to call. Germline lookup yields CDR1 MDHEN and CDR2 SYDVKM. The CDR3 is 13 residues long. The V and J ends lost 7 bases and 3 bases respectively, with 12 bases between them. The CDR3 nucleotides read TGTGCCAGCACAGGAGGGAACGACTATGGCTACACCTTC. This gives the protein CASTGGNDYGYTF.

This clone is medium-sized by frequency. The V and J genes are TRBV18 and TRBJ2-1; 9 nucleotides line up with TRBD1. This CDR3 is built from 15 residues. Trimming took 5 bases from V and 6 from J; bases not matched to a gene: 8. The germline V gene encodes CDR1 KGHSH and CDR2 LQKENI. CDR3 in DNA: TGTGCCAGCTCAGCTGAACAGGGGGCCTCCAATGAGCAGTTCTTC. This sequence encodes CASSAEQGASNEQFF.

This chain links TRBV7-8 with TRBJ2-1; 7 nucleotides line up with TRBD2. Per germline, CDR1 SGHVS and CDR2 FQNEAQ. The CDR3 sequence is 16 residues long. J gave up 7 bases and V 2 bases, and 11 bases lay outside the gene matches. CDR3 DNA: TGTGCCAGCAGCTTAACCAGCGGGGACTTTCTTAATGAGCAGTTCTTC. It specifies CASSLTSGDFLNEQFF.

This sequence joins TRBV6-1 and TRBJ2-3, with D tentatively TRBD2 (6 bases). Germline V gives CDR1 MNHNS, CDR2 SASEGT. The germline V and J ends were trimmed by 8 bases and 5 bases, with 11 bases remaining between them. CDR3 length equals 12 residues. The CDR3 here is CASRRLGDTQYF. CDR3 coding DNA: TGTGCCAGCCGCCGACTAGGAGATACGCAGTATTTT.

Comment on this clone: A read error may produce the germline difference seen at one junction end. V and J are TRBV7-6 and TRBJ1-1; TRBD1 is a possible D gene (6 bases). The CDR3 contains 15 residues. Germline values: CDR1 SGHVS, CDR2 FNYEAQ. The CDR3: CASSLDGGRSTEDFF. The CDR3 nucleotides read TGTGCCAGCAGCTTAGACGGGGGGCGTAGCACTGAAGATTTCTTT.

CDR3 nucleotide sequence: TGTGCCAGCAGCCGGGACAGGGGGCTCACCGGGGAGCTGTTTTTT. It yields the protein CASSRDRGLTGELFF. The gene calls are TRBV5-6 and TRBJ2-2; TRBD1 matches at 12 bases. Germline V lookup: CDR1 SGHDT, CDR2 YYEEEE. V shed 4 bases, J shed 4 bases, and the junction held 2 bases outside the gene matches. This CDR3 is built from 15 residues.

The V gene is TRBV29-1, the J gene TRBJ1-2; no definite D call. Trimming took 1 base from V and 6 from J, leaving 9 bases between them. This CDR3 has 12 amino acids. Germline V gene sequence: CDR1 SQVTM, CDR2 ANQGSEA. The CDR3 sequence is CSVEGGRNGYTF. The DNA for the CDR3 is TGCAGCGTTGAAGGCGGGCGGAATGGCTACACCTTC.

This chain uses TRBV27 with TRBJ1-2; the match to TRBD1 covers 8 bases. The trim removed 2 bases at V and 4 bases at J, leaving 0 bases unmatched. CDR1 is MNHEY, CDR2 SMNVEV, per germline (reference sequence). This CDR3 has 13 residues. The DNA for the CDR3 is TGTGCCAGCAGTTTAACAGGGGGCTATGGCTACACCTTC. This gives the protein CASSLTGGYGYTF.

The V call is TRBV4-1, the J call TRBJ1-1; possible D gene TRBD1, 5 bases. V was pared by 1 base and J by 1 base, with 13 bases between. The CDR3 is 16 amino acids. The germline gives CDR1 MGHRA, CDR2 YSYEKL. CDR3 DNA: TGCGCCAGCAGCCAAGGTCGGGGGGGGAAGAACACTGAAGCTTTCTTT. The encoded protein is CASSQGRGGKNTEAFF.

The chain combines TRBV4-1 with TRBJ1-3; D unclear. This CDR3 is built from 16 residues. V was cut by 1 base and J by 0 bases, with 10 bases left in between. In germline, CDR1 is MGHRA, CDR2 YSYEKL. For the CDR3, the DNA is TGCGCCAGCAGCCAAGTAATCACCTACTCTGGAAACACCATATATTTT. Its translation: CASSQVITYSGNTIYF.

This chain links TRBV29-1 with TRBJ2-3; 8 nucleotides agree with TRBD2. This CDR3 region has 14 residues. Losses at the gene ends were 1 base for V and 5 bases for J; bases not matched to a gene: 5. The germline gives CDR1 SQVTM, CDR2 ANQGSEA. As DNA, the CDR3 is TGCAGCGTTGAAGGCGGTAGCGGGGTAGATACGCAGTATTTT. Protein product: CSVEGGSGVDTQYF.

V and J are TRBV2 and TRBJ2-6; a possible D gene is TRBD1 (5 bases). The CDR3 has 15 amino acids. The germline CDR1 and CDR2 sequences are SNHLY and FYNNEI. V was pared by 2 bases and J by 1 base, with 6 bases between. The CDR3 coding sequence is TGTGCCAGCAGTGAACAGGGTTCTGGGGCCAACGTCCTGACTTTC. Translating gives CASSEQGSGANVLTF.

The genes are TRBV7-3 and TRBJ1-1; D might be TRBD1 (5 bases). With 5 bases removed from V and 1 base from J, the gap between germline ends came to 14 bases. This CDR3 region has 15 residues. Germline CDR1 is SGHTA and CDR2 is FQGTGA. The CDR3 protein is CASSPLSGGNTEAFF. For the CDR3, the DNA is TGTGCCAGCAGCCCCCTGTCGGGGGGGAACACTGAAGCTTTCTTT.

The genes are TRBV7-9 and TRBJ1-1, with 7 bases aligning to TRBD1. CDR3 length: 14 amino acids. The V segment lost 5 bases and the J segment 5 bases; nucleotides outside the gene matches: 8. Germline CDR1 is SEHNR and CDR2 is FQNEAQ (reference sequence). This chain's CDR3 is CASSPDRARTEAFF. In nucleotides, the CDR3 is TGTGCCAGCAGCCCTGACAGGGCTAGGACTGAAGCTTTCTTT.

V is TRBV28 and J is TRBJ1-2; 8 nucleotides agree with TRBD1. This CDR3 is built from 14 residues. CDR1 and CDR2 from the germline V gene are MDHEN and SYDVKM. With V trimmed by 6 bases and J by 4 bases, 7 bases remained unmatched. CDR3 sequence reads: CASRAQGALYGYTF. The CDR3, as DNA: TGTGCCAGCAGGGCTCAGGGGGCTCTCTATGGCTACACCTTC.

The V call is TRBV4-2, the J call TRBJ2-7; 9 bases are a match to TRBD2. The CDR3 is made up of 15 amino acids. V lost 0 bases to trimming and J lost 6 bases; unmatched junction nucleotides: 6. Germline V CDR1 and CDR2: LGHNA, YNFKEQ. The CDR3 DNA is TGTGCCAGCAGCCAAGATTCAGGGACTAGCTTCGAGCAGTACTTC. It yields the protein CASSQDSGTSFEQYF.

The chain combines TRBV6-1 with TRBJ2-5; 10 nucleotides match TRBD2. With V trimmed by 6 bases and J by 5 bases, 9 bases remained unmatched. This CDR3 has 15 residues. Germline CDR1 reads MNHNS; CDR2 reads SASEGT. CDR3 residues: CASRPLSGGAETQYF. The CDR3 DNA sequence: TGTGCCAGCAGGCCATTAAGCGGGGGGGCGGAGACCCAGTACTTC.

Points on this clone: Other DNA sequences from this sample encode an identical CDR3 as well. The chain links TRBV28 to TRBJ2-6; D gene unclear. Trimming stripped 8 bases from V and 1 base from J, with 9 bases between. Germline-derived CDR1 and CDR2 are MDHEN and SYDVKM. CDR3 length equals 14 residues. The DNA of the CDR3 is TGTGCCAGCGCAAGCCCATCTGGGGCCAACGTCCTGACTTTC. The encoded protein is CASASPSGANVLTF.

The chain recombines TRBV9 with TRBJ1-4; possible D gene TRBD1, 6 bases. Trimming left V 0 bases short and J 6 bases short, with 9 bases between. The CDR3 is made up of 14 amino acids. CDR1 and CDR2 from the germline V gene are SGDLS and YYNGEE. The CDR3 bases are TGTGCCAGCAGCGTAGATAACAGGGATGAAAAACTGTTTTTT. Its translation: CASSVDNRDEKLFF.

The gene calls are TRBV6-6 and TRBJ2-1; 7 bases line up with TRBD1. Germline V CDR1 and CDR2: MNHNY, SVGAGI (reference sequence). The CDR3 spans 16 residues. V was pared by 6 bases and J by 4 bases, with 12 bases of the junction left unmatched. The CDR3 reads CASRNLVGGSYNEQFF. In DNA, the CDR3 is TGTGCCAGCAGAAACCTCGTAGGGGGCAGTTACAATGAGCAGTTCTTC.